These 32 T cell receptor beta chains originate from one sample sequenced in a study of technical replicates of blood from a few donors. The table came from immunoSEQ multiplex PCR; TCRdb's copy has only in-frame clones and leaves some out. The profile shows 55,000 to 85,000 clones, roughly 97% of them singletons. The specimen was T cells isolated from PBMCs. All receptors come from a human donor in good health.

The V gene is TRBV30, the J gene TRBJ1-2; tentatively, D is TRBD1 (5 bases). The CDR3 totals 13 residues. V lost 4 bases, J lost 1 base, and 10 bases lay in between. Germline CDR1 GTSNPN, CDR2 SVGIG (reference sequence). The CDR3 reads CAWTAGINYGYTF. In DNA form, the CDR3 reads TGTGCCTGGACCGCAGGGATTAACTATGGCTACACCTTC.

The gene calls are TRBV2 and TRBJ1-1; TRBD1 might be the D (6 bases). The CDR3 has 14 residues. Trimming removed 3 bases at V and 4 bases at J, with 12 bases between. The germline gives CDR1 SNHLY, CDR2 FYNNEI. DNA of the CDR3: TGTGCCAGCAGTGACGTGCGGGGGGCCACTGAAGCTTTCTTT. It yields the protein CASSDVRGATEAFF.

V usage is TRBV10-3 and J usage is TRBJ1-2; TRBD1 matches 8 bases. The V and J ends lost 9 bases and 8 bases, in that order; junction bases with no gene match: 20. The CDR3 extends over 16 amino acids. Germline-derived CDR1 and CDR2 are ENHRY and SYGVKD. The CDR3 sequence is CAIRTFNRTGRGGYTF. The DNA for the CDR3 is TGTGCCATTCGAACTTTTAACAGGACAGGGAGAGGGGGCTACACCTTC.

The gene calls are TRBV27 and TRBJ1-5; 9 nucleotides match TRBD1. Germline CDR1 and CDR2: MNHEY and SMNVEV (reference sequence). Unmatched junction bases numbered 6, after V lost 8 bases and J lost 4 bases. The CDR3 length is 14 residues. CDR3 coding DNA: TGTGCCAGCGGTCACGGGACAGGGAATCAGCCCCAGCATTTT. Its translation: CASGHGTGNQPQHF.

The chain is built from TRBV7-9 and TRBJ1-4; 10 positions match TRBD1. J was trimmed by 7 bases and V by 2 bases; bases with no gene match: 10. CDR1 and CDR2 (germline): SEHNR, FQNEAQ (reference sequence). The CDR3 contains 17 residues. Written as DNA, the CDR3 is TGTGCCAGCAGCTTATTACCGGGACAGGGGTTTGGTGAAAAACTGTTTTTT. Translation gives CASSLLPGQGFGEKLFF. The full variable domain, rest sourced from reference TRBV7-9 and TRBJ1-4, is DTGVSQNPRHKITKRGQNVTFRCDPISEHNRLYWYRQTLGQGPEFLTYFQNEAQLEKSRLLSDRFSAERPKGSFSTLEIQRTEQGDSAMYLCASSLLPGQGFGEKLFFGSGTQLSVL.

The V call is TRBV4-1, the J call TRBJ1-4, with a possible D match to TRBD1 (6 bases). Between the trimmed V and J ends, which lost 0 bases and 5 bases, there was a span of 10 bases. CDR1 MGHRA and CDR2 YSYEKL come from the germline V gene. The CDR3 sequence is 15 residues long. The CDR3 coding sequence is TGCGCCAGCAGCCAAGAGGAACAGGGAAATGAAAAACTGTTTTTT. Its protein is CASSQEEQGNEKLFF.

CDR3 in DNA: TGTGCCAGTCGAAGGGGGACAGCGAACACTGAAGCTTTCTTT. This encodes CASRRGTANTEAFF. This chain links TRBV19 with TRBJ1-1; TRBD1 matches 7 bases. J lost 1 base, V lost 8 bases, and 7 bases had no gene match. The CDR3 sequence is 14 residues long. CDR1 is LNHDA, CDR2 SQIVND, per germline (reference sequence).

This chain uses TRBV5-6 with TRBJ2-5; 9 bases align to TRBD1. Germline values: CDR1 SGHDT, CDR2 YYEEEE. This CDR3 spans 15 amino acids. V lost 2 bases to trimming and J lost 5 bases; unmatched junction nucleotides: 7. The CDR3 nucleotides are TGTGCCAGCAGCTTAGTTACCGGGACAGGGGAGACCCAGTACTTC. Its translation: CASSLVTGTGETQYF.

The CDR3 loop is CASSSTGGESAFF. Written as DNA, the CDR3 is TGTGCCAGCAGCTCTACAGGGGGCGAGTCAGCTTTCTTT. The genes are TRBV7-9 and TRBJ1-1, with 9 nucleotides matching TRBD1. J was trimmed by 10 bases and V by 4 bases; bases with no gene match: 7. The CDR3 has 13 amino acids. Germline loops: CDR1 SEHNR, CDR2 FQNEAQ (reference sequence).

The chain uses TRBV2 and TRBJ2-2; weak D call: TRBD1 (5 bases). The germline V gene encodes CDR1 SNHLY and CDR2 FYNNEI. V lost 2 bases, J lost 2 bases, and 12 bases lay in between. The CDR3 loop spans 16 amino acids. The CDR3 coding sequence is TGTGCCAGCAGTGAATGGGGCGACAGCAACACCGGGGAGCTGTTTTTT. Translating gives CASSEWGDSNTGELFF.

The chain is built from TRBV6-5 and TRBJ1-4; a possible D gene is TRBD1 (6 bases). Germline CDR1 is MNHEY and CDR2 is SVGAGI. V was cut by 4 bases and J by 6 bases, with 15 bases left in between. The CDR3 has 15 amino acids. The CDR3 region is CASSSNRDGDEKLFF. Written as DNA, the CDR3 is TGTGCCAGCAGTTCGAACAGGGACGGGGATGAAAAACTGTTTTTT.

The V and J genes are TRBV13 and TRBJ2-3; D is ambiguous. Trimming stripped 3 bases from V and 0 bases from J, with 7 bases between. The CDR3 covers 14 residues. In germline, CDR1 is PRHDT, CDR2 FYEKMQ (reference sequence). CDR3 DNA: TGTGCCAGCAGCTTCTTGCGGAGCACAGATACGCAGTATTTT. Translated: CASSFLRSTDTQYF.

V usage is TRBV2 and J usage is TRBJ2-7; 7 positions match TRBD2. Trimming took 7 bases from V and 6 from J; bases not matched to a gene: 12. This CDR3 contains 14 residues. Looked up from germline, CDR1 is SNHLY and CDR2 is FYNNEI. For the CDR3, the DNA is TGTGCCAGCAAGCCCCGGACGGGGGGACCCGAGCAGTACTTC. This sequence encodes CASKPRTGGPEQYF.

The chain recombines TRBV6-5 with TRBJ2-7; D may be TRBD2 (5 bases). Trimming removed 7 bases from V and 1 base from J, with 8 bases in between. Germline assignment: CDR1 MNHEY and CDR2 SVGAGI. The CDR3 consists of 12 residues. The CDR3 is CASIGGSYEQYF. CDR3 in DNA: TGTGCCAGCATCGGCGGGTCCTACGAGCAGTACTTC.

On this clone itself: Additional DNA sequences in this sample encode the identical CDR3. CDR3 DNA: TGTGCCAGCACGCGGGGGGGCAATCAGCCCCAGCATTTT. As protein: CASTRGGNQPQHF. The chain carries TRBV6-5 and TRBJ1-5, with a tentative D call TRBD1 (5 bases). This CDR3 spans 13 amino acids. With 7 bases removed from V and 2 bases from J, the gap between germline ends came to 9 bases. Per the germline V gene, CDR1 is MNHEY and CDR2 is SVGAGI.

The chain couples TRBV5-4 to TRBJ2-1, with 11 bases fitting TRBD2. In germline, CDR1 is SGHNT, CDR2 YYREEE (reference sequence). The length of the CDR3 is 13 residues. V lost 0 bases, J lost 15 bases, and 5 bases stayed unmatched. This CDR3 reads CASSLGLAGGLFF. As DNA, the CDR3 is TGTGCCAGCAGCTTGGGGCTAGCGGGAGGACTGTTCTTC.

The chain links TRBV5-1 to TRBJ2-7, with D unclear. Germline values: CDR1 SGHRS, CDR2 YFSETQ. The V gene lost 0 bases and the J gene lost 7 bases, with 11 bases spanning the gap. This CDR3 region has 13 residues. The CDR3 spells CASSLALLQEQYF. The CDR3 DNA reads TGCGCCAGCAGCTTGGCCCTTTTACAAGAGCAGTACTTC.

This clone showed up just a few times. The rearrangement joins TRBV28 to TRBJ2-7; maybe TRBD1 (5 bases). The germline CDR1 and CDR2 sequences are MDHEN and SYDVKM. The V gene lost 6 bases and the J gene lost 0 bases, with 15 bases spanning the gap. This CDR3 has 15 amino acids. The CDR3 sequence is CASSDPQVSSYEQYF. The DNA for the CDR3 is TGTGCCAGCAGCGATCCACAGGTGAGCTCCTACGAGCAGTACTTC.

The V call is TRBV27, the J call TRBJ2-3; 7 bases align to TRBD1. With V trimmed by 1 base and J by 2 bases, 3 bases remained unmatched. Germline V gene lookup returns CDR1 MNHEY and CDR2 SMNVEV (reference sequence). This CDR3 is built from 15 residues. CDR3 region: CASSLWTGHTDTQYF. The CDR3 coding sequence is TGTGCCAGCAGTTTATGGACAGGCCACACAGATACGCAGTATTTT.

This clone has just one count. V and J are TRBV27 and TRBJ2-7; tentative D call: TRBD2 (5 bases). Germline loops: CDR1 MNHEY, CDR2 SMNVEV (reference sequence). Trimming removed 7 bases from V and 0 bases from J, with 10 bases in between. This CDR3 contains 13 residues. The CDR3 here is CASTTGNSYEQYF. CDR3 DNA: TGTGCCAGCACGACGGGGAACTCCTACGAGCAGTACTTC.

The chain has TRBV4-1 and TRBJ2-7; D possibly corresponds to TRBD2 (6 bases). The CDR3 covers 15 residues. Between the trimmed V and J ends, which lost 1 base and 0 bases, there was a span of 10 bases. Germline V gene data show CDR1 as MGHRA and CDR2 as YSYEKL. CDR3 loop: CASSQVDGSSYEQYF. The CDR3, as DNA: TGCGCCAGCAGCCAAGTGGACGGGAGCTCCTACGAGCAGTACTTC.

This chain links TRBV2 with TRBJ2-5; D possibly corresponds to TRBD2 (5 bases). V was shortened by 5 bases and J by 5 bases, with 18 bases between the two germline ends. CDR1 SNHLY and CDR2 FYNNEI come from the germline V gene. This CDR3 is 15 amino acids long. The CDR3 DNA sequence: TGTGCCAGCAGTCGTCCCGGGAATACGTGGGAGACCCAGTACTTC. Amino acid sequence: CASSRPGNTWETQYF.

The table lists this clone with a count of one. This rearrangement joins TRBV10-3 to TRBJ2-1, with D possibly matching TRBD2 (6 bases). V lost 0 bases, J lost 4 bases, and 22 bases lay in between. The CDR3 length is 19 residues. In germline, CDR1 is ENHRY, CDR2 SYGVKD. The CDR3 DNA sequence: TGTGCCATCAGTGAGTCTACTCGTGGGGGGATTATCGCTTACAATGAGCAGTTCTTC. This sequence encodes CAISESTRGGIIAYNEQFF.

The V gene is TRBV27, the J gene TRBJ2-1; 12 positions match TRBD2. Per germline, CDR1 MNHEY and CDR2 SMNVEV (reference sequence). CDR3 length: 17 amino acids. Trimming removed 5 bases from V and 9 bases from J; junction bases left unmatched: 14. The CDR3 DNA sequence: TGTGCCAGCAGTCGTGGACTAGCGGGGAGTCGGGGAAGTGAGCAGTTCTTC. This translates into CASSRGLAGSRGSEQFF.

This chain uses TRBV6-1 with TRBJ1-3; weak D call: TRBD1 (5 bases). From germline, CDR1 is MNHNS and CDR2 SASEGT. V gave up 3 bases and J gave up 0 bases, with 12 bases separating them. CDR3 length: 16 residues. The DNA of the CDR3 is TGTGCCAGCAGTGACAGGAGGGGAACCTCTGGAAACACCATATATTTT. As protein: CASSDRRGTSGNTIYF.

V is TRBV4-3 and J is TRBJ2-3; D not resolved. Germline V CDR1 and CDR2: LGHNA, YSLEER. V was cut by 4 bases and J by 2 bases, with 13 bases left in between. The CDR3 runs to 15 residues. The CDR3 loop reads CASSPQALYTDTQYF. In DNA form, the CDR3 reads TGCGCCAGCAGCCCCCAGGCCCTTTACACAGATACGCAGTATTTT.

This chain connects TRBV28 to TRBJ1-2, with TRBD1 identical over 8 bases. This CDR3 has 15 amino acids. Germline loops: CDR1 MDHEN, CDR2 SYDVKM. Trimming at V came to 3 bases and at J to 3 bases, leaving 6 bases not matched to a gene. The CDR3 reads CASSFQGAEDYGYTF. The CDR3 DNA reads as TGTGCCAGCAGTTTTCAGGGGGCTGAGGACTATGGCTACACCTTC.

V gene TRBV13 combines with J gene TRBJ2-5; a weak D match, TRBD1 (5 bases). Germline-derived CDR1 and CDR2 are PRHDT and FYEKMQ (reference sequence). Trimming cost V 1 base and J 0 bases, with 15 bases left between them. The CDR3 spans 17 residues. Here the CDR3 reads CASSLAGLSSYQETQYF. The CDR3 DNA sequence: TGTGCCAGCAGCTTAGCAGGGCTTTCGTCCTACCAAGAGACCCAGTACTTC.

This chain uses TRBV28 with TRBJ1-5, with 7 positions matching TRBD1. Germline CDR1 and CDR2: MDHEN and SYDVKM. The CDR3 runs 14 residues. J lost 4 bases, V lost 2 bases, and 2 bases had no gene match. The DNA for the CDR3 is TGTGCCAGCAGTTTAATGACAGGGAATCAGCCCCAGCATTTT. Its protein product is CASSLMTGNQPQHF.

This rearrangement joins TRBV19 to TRBJ2-1; D gene unclear. The ends were cut back, 3 bases at V and 7 bases at J, with 7 bases in the middle. This CDR3 has 12 residues. Germline lookup yields CDR1 LNHDA and CDR2 SQIVND (reference sequence). CDR3 in DNA: TGTGCCAGTAGTATCCGGTATAATGAGCAGTTCTTC. Amino acids: CASSIRYNEQFF.

J is TRBJ2-7 and V is TRBV25-1, with a possible D match to TRBD1 (5 bases). This CDR3 is built from 14 residues. Per germline, CDR1 MGHDK and CDR2 SYGVNS. The V and J ends lost 7 bases and 3 bases respectively, with 16 bases between them. CDR3 sequence (DNA): TGTGCCAGCACCTCGACAGTTCCGTTCTACGAGCAGTACTTC. Protein product: CASTSTVPFYEQYF.

The genes are TRBV5-4 and TRBJ2-7; 10 bases match TRBD2. The germline gives CDR1 SGHNT, CDR2 YYREEE (reference sequence). This CDR3 comprises 16 residues. V shed 1 base and J 7 bases; nucleotides not matched to a gene: 11. In nucleotides, the CDR3 is TGTGCCAGCAGCTTGTCAACGCTAGCGGGAGTAATAGAGCAGTACTTC. Its protein is CASSLSTLAGVIEQYF.